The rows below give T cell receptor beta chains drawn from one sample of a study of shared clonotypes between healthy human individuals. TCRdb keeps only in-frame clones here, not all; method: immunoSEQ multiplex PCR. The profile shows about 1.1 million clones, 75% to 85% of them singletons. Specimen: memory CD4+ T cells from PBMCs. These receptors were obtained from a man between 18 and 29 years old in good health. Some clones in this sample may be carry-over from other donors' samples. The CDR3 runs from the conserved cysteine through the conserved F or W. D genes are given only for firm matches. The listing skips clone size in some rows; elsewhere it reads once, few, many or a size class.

CDR3aa: CSASKDGYTF
CDR3nt: TGCAGCGCCTCAAAGGATGGCTACACCTTC
v_gene: TRBV29-1
abundance: -
d_gene: -
j_gene: TRBJ1-2

CDR3aa: CASSPHMAGASTDTQYF
CDR3nt: TGTGCCAGCAGCCCTCATATGGCGGGAGCTAGCACAGATACGCAGTATTTT
v_gene: TRBV7-2
abundance: once
d_gene: TRBD2
j_gene: TRBJ2-3

CDR3aa: CASSVPNTIYF
CDR3nt: TGTGCCAGCAGTGTCCCCAACACCATATATTTT
v_gene: TRBV27
abundance: -
d_gene: -
j_gene: TRBJ1-3

CDR3aa: CASSLVGGLYNEQFF
CDR3nt: TGTGCCAGCAGCTTAGTGGGAGGATTATACAATGAGCAGTTCTTC
v_gene: TRBV11-2
abundance: -
d_gene: -
j_gene: TRBJ2-1

CDR3aa: CASSPGETQYF
CDR3nt: TGTGCCAGCAGCCCAGGGGAGACCCAGTACTTC
v_gene: TRBV6-6
abundance: few
d_gene: -
j_gene: TRBJ2-5

CDR3aa: CASSEPGDTDTQYF
CDR3nt: TGTGCCAGCAGTGAACCGGGAGATACAGATACGCAGTATTTT
v_gene: TRBV6-1
abundance: -
d_gene: -
j_gene: TRBJ2-3

CDR3aa: CASSRQGLSYNEQFF
CDR3nt: TGTGCCAGCAGTCGACAGGGGCTCTCCTACAATGAGCAGTTCTTC
v_gene: TRBV7-8
abundance: -
d_gene: TRBD1
j_gene: TRBJ2-1

CDR3aa: CASSLAGTEQQYF
CDR3nt: TGTGCCAGCAGCTTAGCGGGGACAGAACAGCAGTACTTC
v_gene: TRBV11-2
abundance: -
d_gene: TRBD1
j_gene: TRBJ2-7

CDR3aa: CASSASFNTEAFF
CDR3nt: TGTGCCAGTAGTGCCAGTTTTAACACTGAAGCTTTCTTT
v_gene: TRBV19
abundance: -
d_gene: -
j_gene: TRBJ1-1

CDR3aa: CAWSEGTGLGYTF
CDR3nt: TGTGCCTGGAGTGAAGGGACAGGGTTAGGCTACACCTTC
v_gene: TRBV30
abundance: -
d_gene: TRBD1
j_gene: TRBJ1-2

CDR3aa: CASSYGGGNQPQHF
CDR3nt: TGCGCCAGCAGCTATGGGGGAGGCAATCAGCCCCAGCATTTT
v_gene: TRBV5-1
abundance: -
d_gene: -
j_gene: TRBJ1-5

CDR3aa: CASGFGLAGTDTQYF
CDR3nt: TGTGCTAGTGGTTTCGGACTAGCGGGCACAGATACGCAGTATTTT
v_gene: TRBV12-5
abundance: few
d_gene: TRBD2
j_gene: TRBJ2-3

CDR3aa: CASSPGQGGSNEQYF
CDR3nt: TGTGCCAGCAGCCCAGGACAGGGCGGCTCAAACGAGCAGTACTTC
v_gene: TRBV4-2
abundance: -
d_gene: TRBD1
j_gene: TRBJ2-7

CDR3aa: CASSLRAAADTQYF
CDR3nt: TGTGCCAGCAGTCTCCGGGCGGCGGCAGATACGCAGTATTTT
v_gene: TRBV27
abundance: once
d_gene: -
j_gene: TRBJ2-3

CDR3aa: CASTQAVNEQFF
CDR3nt: TGTGCCAGCACCCAAGCGGTAAATGAGCAGTTCTTC
v_gene: TRBV28
abundance: -
d_gene: -
j_gene: TRBJ2-1

CDR3aa: CATSRTAQFQPQHF
CDR3nt: TGTGCCACCAGCAGGACAGCTCAGTTTCAGCCCCAGCATTTT
v_gene: TRBV15
abundance: -
d_gene: -
j_gene: TRBJ1-5

CDR3aa: CSVVSGGAGVTEAFF
CDR3nt: TGCAGCGTTGTTTCTGGTGGGGCGGGGGTCACTGAAGCTTTCTTT
v_gene: TRBV29-1
abundance: -
d_gene: -
j_gene: TRBJ1-1

CDR3aa: CASSPYRDGETQYF
CDR3nt: TGTGCCAGCTCACCGTACAGGGATGGAGAGACCCAGTACTTC
v_gene: TRBV18
abundance: -
d_gene: -
j_gene: TRBJ2-5

CDR3aa: CASIAGENYGELFF
CDR3nt: TGCGCCAGCATAGCGGGAGAGAACTACGGGGAGCTGTTTTTT
v_gene: TRBV5-1
abundance: -
d_gene: TRBD2
j_gene: TRBJ2-2

CDR3aa: CASSLVASEQETQYF
CDR3nt: TGTGCCAGCAGCTTAGTGGCCAGCGAACAAGAGACCCAGTACTTC
v_gene: TRBV7-9
abundance: -
d_gene: -
j_gene: TRBJ2-5

CDR3aa: CASSLQDRGLTEAFF
CDR3nt: TGTGCCAGCAGCCTCCAGGACAGGGGGCTCACTGAAGCTTTCTTT
v_gene: TRBV9
abundance: -
d_gene: TRBD1
j_gene: TRBJ1-1

CDR3aa: CASSFQGARKNIQYF
CDR3nt: TGTGCCAGCAGCTTTCAAGGGGCGCGTAAAAACATTCAGTACTTC
v_gene: TRBV7-9
abundance: -
d_gene: -
j_gene: TRBJ2-4

CDR3aa: CASNPLPGTEAFF
CDR3nt: TGTGCCAGCAACCCCCTCCCGGGGACTGAAGCTTTCTTT
v_gene: TRBV2
abundance: many
d_gene: -
j_gene: TRBJ1-1

CDR3aa: CASSRDDRGTEAFF
CDR3nt: TGTGCCAGCAGTAGAGACGACAGGGGGACTGAAGCTTTCTTT
v_gene: TRBV5-8
abundance: -
d_gene: TRBD1
j_gene: TRBJ1-1

CDR3aa: CASRTQLAGPYEQYF
CDR3nt: TGTGCCAGCAGGACCCAACTAGCGGGACCCTACGAGCAGTACTTC
v_gene: TRBV2
abundance: -
d_gene: TRBD2
j_gene: TRBJ2-7

CDR3aa: CASGLSHLSGNTIYF
CDR3nt: TGTGCCAGTGGACTCTCCCATCTCTCTGGAAACACCATATATTTT
v_gene: TRBV28
abundance: -
d_gene: -
j_gene: TRBJ1-3

CDR3aa: CSALRGLNTEAFF
CDR3nt: TGCAGCGCCCTGAGGGGGTTGAACACTGAAGCTTTCTTT
v_gene: TRBV29-1
abundance: -
d_gene: -
j_gene: TRBJ1-1

CDR3aa: CASSPVLTSGNTIYF
CDR3nt: TGTGCCAGCAGTCCGGTCCTCACCTCTGGAAACACCATATATTTT
v_gene: TRBV6-1
abundance: -
d_gene: -
j_gene: TRBJ1-3

CDR3aa: CASSLSPWPRTSGKVEQFF
CDR3nt: TGTGCCAGCAGTTTATCTCCTTGGCCCCGGACTAGCGGGAAAGTTGAGCAGTTCTTC
v_gene: TRBV28
abundance: -
d_gene: TRBD2
j_gene: TRBJ2-1

CDR3aa: CASSQRRANYGYTF
CDR3nt: TGTGCCAGCAGCCAAAGACGAGCTAACTATGGCTACACCTTC
v_gene: TRBV11-2
abundance: -
d_gene: -
j_gene: TRBJ1-2

CDR3aa: CSVVRQGGEETQYF
CDR3nt: TGCAGCGTTGTCCGACAGGGAGGTGAAGAGACCCAGTACTTC
v_gene: TRBV29-1
abundance: -
d_gene: -
j_gene: TRBJ2-5

CDR3aa: CASSQSNGAPGNTIYF
CDR3nt: TGCGCCAGCAGTCAATCGAATGGGGCCCCCGGAAACACCATATATTTT
v_gene: TRBV23-1
abundance: -
d_gene: -
j_gene: TRBJ1-3

CDR3aa: CALAHRGAYQETQYF
CDR3nt: TGTGCCTTAGCCCACAGGGGTGCGTACCAAGAGACCCAGTACTTC
v_gene: TRBV30
abundance: -
d_gene: TRBD1
j_gene: TRBJ2-5

CDR3aa: CAWSVRTVDTGELFF
CDR3nt: TGTGCCTGGAGTGTACGCACGGTGGACACCGGGGAGCTGTTTTTT
v_gene: TRBV30
abundance: -
d_gene: -
j_gene: TRBJ2-2

CDR3aa: CASSPGTGDNEQYF
CDR3nt: TGTGCCAGCTCACCCGGGACAGGGGATAACGAGCAGTACTTC
v_gene: TRBV18
abundance: -
d_gene: TRBD1
j_gene: TRBJ2-7

CDR3aa: CASSGGTGGEKLFF
CDR3nt: TGCGCCAGCAGTGGAGGGACAGGGGGTGAAAAACTGTTTTTT
v_gene: TRBV10-1
abundance: -
d_gene: TRBD1
j_gene: TRBJ1-4

CDR3aa: CASSPGQAGANVLTF
CDR3nt: TGTGCCAGCAGTCCCGGACAGGCTGGGGCCAACGTCCTGACTTTC
v_gene: TRBV27
abundance: few
d_gene: TRBD1
j_gene: TRBJ2-6

CDR3aa: CASSKGLAGYTGELFF
CDR3nt: TGTGCCAGCAGCAAGGGACTAGCGGGATACACCGGGGAGCTGTTTTTT
v_gene: TRBV5-4
abundance: few
d_gene: TRBD2
j_gene: TRBJ2-2

CDR3aa: CASGPGSNQPQHF
CDR3nt: TGTGCCAGTGGGCCTGGGAGCAATCAGCCCCAGCATTTT
v_gene: TRBV19
abundance: -
d_gene: -
j_gene: TRBJ1-5

CDR3aa: CASSSGTLNTEAFF
CDR3nt: TGTGCCAGCAGCTCAGGGACATTGAACACTGAAGCTTTCTTT
v_gene: TRBV7-9
abundance: -
d_gene: -
j_gene: TRBJ1-1

CDR3aa: CASSAGPTGGAQPQHF
CDR3nt: TGCGCCAGCAGCGCAGGACCTACAGGGGGAGCCCAGCCCCAGCATTTT
v_gene: TRBV5-1
abundance: -
d_gene: TRBD1
j_gene: TRBJ1-5

CDR3aa: CASSLDPGQGYGYTF
CDR3nt: TGCGCCAGCAGCTTGGACCCGGGACAGGGCTATGGCTACACCTTC
v_gene: TRBV5-1
abundance: once
d_gene: TRBD1
j_gene: TRBJ1-2

CDR3aa: CASSLAGRESNEQFF
CDR3nt: TGTGCCAGCAGCTTAGCGGGGCGGGAGAGCAATGAGCAGTTCTTC
v_gene: TRBV7-8
abundance: once
d_gene: TRBD2
j_gene: TRBJ2-1

CDR3aa: CASSVLAASSYNEQFF
CDR3nt: TGTGCCAGCAGCGTATTAGCGGCGAGCTCCTACAATGAGCAGTTCTTC
v_gene: TRBV9
abundance: -
d_gene: -
j_gene: TRBJ2-1

CDR3aa: CASSFSVLTDTQYF
CDR3nt: TGTGCCAGCAGTTTTAGCGTATTAACAGATACGCAGTATTTT
v_gene: TRBV28
abundance: -
d_gene: -
j_gene: TRBJ2-3

CDR3aa: CASSFRDRTYEQYF
CDR3nt: TGTGCCAGCAGCTTTCGGGACAGAACGTACGAGCAGTACTTC
v_gene: TRBV5-5
abundance: few
d_gene: TRBD1
j_gene: TRBJ2-7

CDR3aa: CASSPTHGLGLRELFF
CDR3nt: TGTGCCAGCTCACCCACCCACGGTCTCGGACTCCGGGAGCTGTTTTTT
v_gene: TRBV18
abundance: -
d_gene: -
j_gene: TRBJ2-2

CDR3aa: CASSEYRDSNEQFF
CDR3nt: TGTGCCAGCAGTGAATATAGGGACAGCAATGAGCAGTTCTTC
v_gene: TRBV25-1
abundance: -
d_gene: TRBD1
j_gene: TRBJ2-1

CDR3aa: CASSSRVPSSGANVLTF
CDR3nt: TGTGCCAGCAGCTCCAGGGTCCCTAGCTCTGGGGCCAACGTCCTGACTTTC
v_gene: TRBV7-9
abundance: -
d_gene: -
j_gene: TRBJ2-6

CDR3aa: CATSRDRGDQPQHF
CDR3nt: TGTGCCACCAGCAGAGATCGGGGGGATCAGCCCCAGCATTTT
v_gene: TRBV15
abundance: -
d_gene: -
j_gene: TRBJ1-5

CDR3aa: CASSVGTGTQYF
CDR3nt: TGTGCCAGCAGTGTTGGAACGGGTACGCAGTATTTT
v_gene: TRBV6-1
abundance: once
d_gene: -
j_gene: TRBJ2-3

CDR3aa: CASSHLRTSGKSRSYNEQFF
CDR3nt: TGCGCCAGCAGCCACCTCCGGACTAGCGGGAAATCGCGGTCCTACAATGAGCAGTTCTTC
v_gene: TRBV4-3
abundance: -
d_gene: TRBD2
j_gene: TRBJ2-1

CDR3aa: CASSGSEKGWSGSRDTQYF
CDR3nt: TGTGCCAGCAGCGGTTCCGAAAAGGGGTGGAGCGGGAGTCGAGATACGCAGTATTTT
v_gene: TRBV7-9
abundance: -
d_gene: TRBD2
j_gene: TRBJ2-3

CDR3aa: CATSPRRQVLDPYSNQPQHF
CDR3nt: TGTGCCACCAGCCCCCGAAGGCAGGTTCTTGACCCGTATAGCAATCAGCCCCAGCATTTT
v_gene: TRBV15
abundance: -
d_gene: -
j_gene: TRBJ1-5

CDR3aa: CASSPIGGSNQPQHF
CDR3nt: TGTGCCAGCAGCCCGATTGGGGGTAGCAATCAGCCCCAGCATTTT
v_gene: TRBV7-9
abundance: once
d_gene: -
j_gene: TRBJ1-5

CDR3aa: CASSIRCLQAGCTGELFF
CDR3nt: TGTGCCAGTAGTATTCGGTGTTTGCAGGCGGGATGCACCGGGGAGCTGTTTTTT
v_gene: TRBV19
abundance: -
d_gene: -
j_gene: TRBJ2-2

CDR3aa: CASSPSRLNTGELFF
CDR3nt: TGTGCCAGCTCACCAAGCAGACTGAACACCGGGGAGCTGTTTTTT
v_gene: TRBV18
abundance: -
d_gene: -
j_gene: TRBJ2-2